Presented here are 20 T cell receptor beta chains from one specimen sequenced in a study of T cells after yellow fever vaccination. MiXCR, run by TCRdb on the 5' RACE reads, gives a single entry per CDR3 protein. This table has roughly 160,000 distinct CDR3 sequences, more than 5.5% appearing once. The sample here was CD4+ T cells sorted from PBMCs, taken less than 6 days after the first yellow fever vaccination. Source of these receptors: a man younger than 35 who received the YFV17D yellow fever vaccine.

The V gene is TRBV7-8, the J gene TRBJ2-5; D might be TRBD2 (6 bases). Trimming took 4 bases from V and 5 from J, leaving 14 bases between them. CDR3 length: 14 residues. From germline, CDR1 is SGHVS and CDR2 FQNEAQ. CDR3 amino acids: CASSWGDLRETQYF. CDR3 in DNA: TGTGCCAGCAGCTGGGGGGACCTGCGGGAGACCCAGTACTTC.

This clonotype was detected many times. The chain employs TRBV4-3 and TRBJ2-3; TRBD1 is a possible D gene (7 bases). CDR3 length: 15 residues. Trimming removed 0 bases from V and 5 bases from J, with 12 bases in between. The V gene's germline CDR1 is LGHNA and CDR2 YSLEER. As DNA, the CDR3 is TGCGCCAGCAGCCAAGATGGAGGGGGCCGAGATACGCAGTATTTT. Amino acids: CASSQDGGGRDTQYF.

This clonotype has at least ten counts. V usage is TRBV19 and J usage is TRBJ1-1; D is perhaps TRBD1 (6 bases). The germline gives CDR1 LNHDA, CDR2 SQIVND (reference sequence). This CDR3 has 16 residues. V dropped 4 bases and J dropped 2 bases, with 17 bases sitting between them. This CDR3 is CASSRAGIRGNTEAFF. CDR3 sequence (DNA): TGTGCCAGTAGTAGGGCCGGAATCAGGGGAAACACTGAAGCTTTCTTT. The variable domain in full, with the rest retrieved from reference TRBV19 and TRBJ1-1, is DGGITQSPKYLFRKEGQNVTLSCEQNLNHDAMYWYRQDPGQGLRLIYYSQIVNDFQKGDIAEGYSVSREKKESFPLTVTSAQKNPTAFYLCASSRAGIRGNTEAFFGQGTRLTVV.

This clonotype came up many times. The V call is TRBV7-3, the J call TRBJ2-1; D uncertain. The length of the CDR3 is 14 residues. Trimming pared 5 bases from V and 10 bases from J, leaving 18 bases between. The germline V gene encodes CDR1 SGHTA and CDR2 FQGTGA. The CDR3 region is CASSPTPRAREQFF. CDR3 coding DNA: TGTGCCAGCAGCCCCACGCCTAGAGCCAGGGAGCAGTTCTTC.

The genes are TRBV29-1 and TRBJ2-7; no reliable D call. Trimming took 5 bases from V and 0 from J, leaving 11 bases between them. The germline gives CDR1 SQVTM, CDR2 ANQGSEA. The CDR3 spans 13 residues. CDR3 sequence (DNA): TGCAGCGTTTTGTCCCCTGACTCCTACGAGCAGTACTTC. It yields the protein CSVLSPDSYEQYF.

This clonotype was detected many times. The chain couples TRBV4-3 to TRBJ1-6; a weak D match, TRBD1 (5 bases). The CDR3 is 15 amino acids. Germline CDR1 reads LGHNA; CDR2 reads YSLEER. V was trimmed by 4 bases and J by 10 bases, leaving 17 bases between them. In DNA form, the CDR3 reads TGCGCCAGCAGCCGGGAACACGGACAACTCTCACCCCTCCACTTT. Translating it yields CASSREHGQLSPLHF.

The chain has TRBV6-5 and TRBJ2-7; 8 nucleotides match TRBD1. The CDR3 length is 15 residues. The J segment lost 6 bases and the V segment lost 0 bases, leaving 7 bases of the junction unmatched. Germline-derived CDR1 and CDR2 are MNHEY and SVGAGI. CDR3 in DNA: TGTGCCAGCAGTTACTCTACAGGGGGGAGAGGCGAGCAGTACGTC. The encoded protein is CASSYSTGGRGEQYV.

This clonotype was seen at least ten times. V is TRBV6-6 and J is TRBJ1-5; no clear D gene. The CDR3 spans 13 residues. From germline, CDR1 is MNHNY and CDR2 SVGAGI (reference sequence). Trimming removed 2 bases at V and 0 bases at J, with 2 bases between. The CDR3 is CASSYDSNQPQHF. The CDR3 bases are TGTGCCAGCAGTTACGATAGCAATCAGCCCCAGCATTTT.

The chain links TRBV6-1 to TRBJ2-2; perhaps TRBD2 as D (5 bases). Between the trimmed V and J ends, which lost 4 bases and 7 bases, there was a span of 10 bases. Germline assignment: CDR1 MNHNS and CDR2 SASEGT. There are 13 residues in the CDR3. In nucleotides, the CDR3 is TGTGCCAGCAGTGGCCGGGGTTACGGGGAGCTGTTTTTT. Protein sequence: CASSGRGYGELFF.

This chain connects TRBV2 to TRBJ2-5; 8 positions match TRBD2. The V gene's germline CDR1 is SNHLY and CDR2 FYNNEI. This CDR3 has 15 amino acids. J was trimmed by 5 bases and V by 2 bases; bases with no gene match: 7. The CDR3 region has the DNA TGTGCCAGCAGTGAACCGGGGGGGCTAAGGGAGACCCAGTACTTC. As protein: CASSEPGGLRETQYF. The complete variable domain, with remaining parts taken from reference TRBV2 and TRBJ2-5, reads EPEVTQTPSHQVTQMGQEVILRCVPISNHLYFYWYRQILGQKVEFLVSFYNNEISEKSEIFDDQFSVERPDGSNFTLKIRSTKLEDSAMYFCASSEPGGLRETQYFGPGTRLLVL.

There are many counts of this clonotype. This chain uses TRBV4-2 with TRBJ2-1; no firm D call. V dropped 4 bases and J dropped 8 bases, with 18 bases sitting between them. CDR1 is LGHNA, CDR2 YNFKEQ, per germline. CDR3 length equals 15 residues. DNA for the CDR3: TGTGCCAGCAGCCCCGGACGGATCCTGGGTTATGAGCAGTTCTTC. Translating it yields CASSPGRILGYEQFF.

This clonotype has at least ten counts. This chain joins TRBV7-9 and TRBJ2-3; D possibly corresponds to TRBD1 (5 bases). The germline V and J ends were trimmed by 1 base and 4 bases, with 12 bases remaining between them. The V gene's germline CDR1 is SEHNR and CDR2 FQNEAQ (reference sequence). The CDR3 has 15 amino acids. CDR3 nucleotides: TGTGCCAGCAGCTTAGTCCAGGGAAAGGCAGATACGCAGTATTTT. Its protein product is CASSLVQGKADTQYF. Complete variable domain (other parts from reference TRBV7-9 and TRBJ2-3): DTGVSQNPRHKITKRGQNVTFRCDPISEHNRLYWYRQTLGQGPEFLTYFQNEAQLEKSRLLSDRFSAERPKGSFSTLEIQRTEQGDSAMYLCASSLVQGKADTQYFGPGTRLTVL.

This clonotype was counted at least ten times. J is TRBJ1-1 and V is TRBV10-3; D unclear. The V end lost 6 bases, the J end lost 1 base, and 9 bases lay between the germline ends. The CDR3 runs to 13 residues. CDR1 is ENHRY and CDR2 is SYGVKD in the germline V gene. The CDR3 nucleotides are TGTGCCATCAGCCGTATGGAGAACACTGAAGCTTTCTTT. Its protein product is CAISRMENTEAFF.

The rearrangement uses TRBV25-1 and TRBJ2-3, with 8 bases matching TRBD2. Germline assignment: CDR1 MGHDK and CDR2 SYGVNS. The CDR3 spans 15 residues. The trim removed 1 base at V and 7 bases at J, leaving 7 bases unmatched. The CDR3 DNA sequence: TGTGCCAGCAGTGAATCGGGGGGGGCGGTATATACGCAGTATTTT. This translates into CASSESGGAVYTQYF.

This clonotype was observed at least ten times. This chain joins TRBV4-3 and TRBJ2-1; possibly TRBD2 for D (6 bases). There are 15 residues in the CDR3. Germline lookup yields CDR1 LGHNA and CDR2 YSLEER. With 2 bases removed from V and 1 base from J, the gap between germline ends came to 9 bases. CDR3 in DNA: TGCGCCAGCAGCCAAAGCGGGCGGTCCTACAATGAGCAGTTCTTC. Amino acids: CASSQSGRSYNEQFF.

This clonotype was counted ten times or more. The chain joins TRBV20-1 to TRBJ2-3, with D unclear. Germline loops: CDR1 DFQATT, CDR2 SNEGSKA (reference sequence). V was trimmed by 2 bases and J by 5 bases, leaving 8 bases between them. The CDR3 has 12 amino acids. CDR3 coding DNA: TGCAGTGCTAGATCCCGCGGAGATACGCAGTATTTT. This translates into CSARSRGDTQYF.

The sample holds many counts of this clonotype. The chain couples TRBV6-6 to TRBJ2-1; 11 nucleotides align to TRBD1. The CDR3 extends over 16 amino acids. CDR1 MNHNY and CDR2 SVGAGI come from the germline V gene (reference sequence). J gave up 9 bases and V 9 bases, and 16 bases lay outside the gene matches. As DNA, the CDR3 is TGTGCCAGTCGTCCACGATGGACAGGGGGCCGGGGTGAGCAGTTCTTC. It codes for CASRPRWTGGRGEQFF.

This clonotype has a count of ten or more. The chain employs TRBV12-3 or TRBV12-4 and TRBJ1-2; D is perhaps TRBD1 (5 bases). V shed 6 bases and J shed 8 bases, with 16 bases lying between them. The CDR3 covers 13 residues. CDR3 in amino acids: CASSYTSGMGYTF. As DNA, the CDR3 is TGTGCCAGCAGCTATACCTCAGGGATGGGCTACACCTTC.

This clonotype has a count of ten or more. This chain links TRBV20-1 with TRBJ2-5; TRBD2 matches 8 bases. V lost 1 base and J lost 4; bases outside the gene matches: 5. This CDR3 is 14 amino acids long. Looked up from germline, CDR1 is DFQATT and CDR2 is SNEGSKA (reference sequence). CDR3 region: CSARVGGLAETQYF. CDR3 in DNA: TGCAGTGCTAGAGTAGGAGGACTAGCAGAGACCCAGTACTTC.

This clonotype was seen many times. CDR3 residues: CASSFMGSSNEQFF. The CDR3 DNA sequence: TGTGCCAGCAGCTTCATGGGGTCCTCAAATGAGCAGTTCTTC. The rearrangement joins TRBV7-2 to TRBJ2-1; D gene uncertain. Trimming took off 3 bases at V and 7 bases at J, with 13 bases between the two ends. CDR1 SGHTA and CDR2 FQGNSA come from the germline V gene. The CDR3 contains 14 residues.